This T cell receptor beta chain was recorded in a study of blood T cell repertoires in COVID-19. Trimming took 4 bases from V and 1 from J, leaving 8 bases between them. Germline lookup yields CDR1 SGHNT and CDR2 YYREEE (reference sequence). This CDR3 spans 13 amino acids. TCRdb's copy holds only in-frame clones and misses some; the assay was immunoSEQ multiplex PCR. Seen here are about 32,000 clones, 87% observed once, and the top ten hold around 2%. V usage is TRBV5-4 and J usage is TRBJ2-5; tentatively, D is TRBD1 (5 bases). This TCR derives from a man aged 50-59 years with active or convalescent COVID-19. The sample consisted of peripheral blood. CDR3 protein: CASSRTSQETQYF. The DNA of the CDR3 is TGTGCCAGCAGCCGGACAAGCCAAGAGACCCAGTACTTC.